Listed here are 4 T cell receptor beta chains from one sample, sequenced in a study of Ad26.COV2.S vaccination and SARS-CoV-2 variants. TCRdb's copy holds only in-frame clones and misses some; the assay was immunoSEQ multiplex PCR. The table lists about 680,000 clones, 70% to 90% of them singletons. Treatment defined: some 20 received Ad26.COV2.S at low or high dose, single or two shots; roughly 5 received placebo; per-sample allocation not given. Samples came from day 63 after the first vaccine or placebo injection. Material: peripheral blood, obtained in a trial of Ad26.COV2.S vaccine versus placebo. Source of these receptors: a person between 18 and 65 years old who received the Ad26.COV2.S COVID-19 vaccine or a placebo.

This clone was recorded once. The J gene is TRBJ2-1, the V gene TRBV6-6; D is perhaps TRBD1 or TRBD2 (6 bases each). The CDR3 runs to 16 residues. V was pared by 6 bases and J by 7 bases, with 22 bases between. Germline CDR1 and CDR2: MNHNY and SVGAGI (reference sequence). The CDR3 reads CASRVLTGVGGNEQFF. In DNA, the CDR3 is TGTGCCAGCAGGGTCTTGACAGGTGTGGGGGGTAATGAGCAGTTCTTC.

The J gene is TRBJ1-2, the V gene TRBV5-6, with D maybe TRBD1 (6 bases). The CDR3 length is 13 residues. V was trimmed by 3 bases and J by 3 bases, leaving 9 bases between them. Germline loops: CDR1 SGHDT, CDR2 YYEEEE. CDR3 loop: CASSWSGDYGYTF. DNA for the CDR3: TGTGCCAGCAGCTGGTCAGGGGACTATGGCTACACCTTC.

V is TRBV3-1 (or the pseudogene TRBV3-2) and J is TRBJ1-1, with a tentative D call TRBD1 (5 bases). Trimming cost V 6 bases and J 3 bases, with 17 bases left between them. The V gene's germline CDR1 is LGHDT and CDR2 YNNKEL (reference sequence). The CDR3 spans 15 residues. CDR3 DNA sequence: TGTGCCAGCAGTCTCGGAAGGGGCTTTGACACTGAAGCTTTCTTT. Protein: CASSLGRGFDTEAFF.

This clone has only a few counts. The chain is built from TRBV10-2 and TRBJ1-2; D is undetermined. Deletions cut 2 bases from V and 4 bases from J, with 8 bases between. This CDR3 is 13 amino acids long. Germline CDR1 is WSHSY and CDR2 is SAAADI. Written as DNA, the CDR3 is TGCGCCAGCAGTGAGCCCTTGGGCTATGGCTACACCTTC. This codes for CASSEPLGYGYTF.